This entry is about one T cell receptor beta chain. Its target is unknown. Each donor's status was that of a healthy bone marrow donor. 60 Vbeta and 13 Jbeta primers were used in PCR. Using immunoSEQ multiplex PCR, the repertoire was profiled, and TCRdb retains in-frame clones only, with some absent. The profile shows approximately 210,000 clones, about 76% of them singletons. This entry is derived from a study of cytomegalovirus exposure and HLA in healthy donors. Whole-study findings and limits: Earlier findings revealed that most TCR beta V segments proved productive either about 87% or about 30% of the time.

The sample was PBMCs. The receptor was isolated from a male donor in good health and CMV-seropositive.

CDR3 protein: CASSASGRRHETQYF. CDR3 in DNA: TGTGCCAGCAGCGCCTCGGGCCGGAGGCACGAGACCCAGTACTTC. This rearrangement joins TRBV7-2 to TRBJ2-5, with a tentative D call TRBD2 (5 bases). Germline CDR1 and CDR2: SGHTA and FQGNSA. The ends were cut back, 5 bases at V and 5 bases at J, with 18 bases in the middle. The CDR3 runs 15 residues.